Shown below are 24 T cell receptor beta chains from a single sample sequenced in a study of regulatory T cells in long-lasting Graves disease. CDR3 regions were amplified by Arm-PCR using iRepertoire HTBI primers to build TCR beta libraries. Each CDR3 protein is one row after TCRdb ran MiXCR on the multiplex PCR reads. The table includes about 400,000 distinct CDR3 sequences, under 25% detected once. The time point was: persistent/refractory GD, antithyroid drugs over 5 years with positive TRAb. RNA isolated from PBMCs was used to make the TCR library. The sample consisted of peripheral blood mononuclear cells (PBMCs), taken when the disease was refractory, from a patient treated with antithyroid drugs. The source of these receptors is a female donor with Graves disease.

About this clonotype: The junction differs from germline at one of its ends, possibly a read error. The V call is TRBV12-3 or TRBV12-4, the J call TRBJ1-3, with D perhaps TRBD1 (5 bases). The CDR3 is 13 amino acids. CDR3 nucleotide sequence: TGTGCCAGCAGAATAGGGGCCGGAAACACCACATATTTT. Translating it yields CASRIGAGNTTYF.

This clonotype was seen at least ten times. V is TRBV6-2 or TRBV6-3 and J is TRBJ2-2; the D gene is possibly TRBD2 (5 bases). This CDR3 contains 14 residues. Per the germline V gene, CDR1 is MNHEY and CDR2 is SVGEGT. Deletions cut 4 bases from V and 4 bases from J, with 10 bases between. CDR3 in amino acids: CASSLRESTGELFF. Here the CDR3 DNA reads TGTGCCAGCAGTTTGAGGGAATCCACCGGGGAGCTGTTTTTT.

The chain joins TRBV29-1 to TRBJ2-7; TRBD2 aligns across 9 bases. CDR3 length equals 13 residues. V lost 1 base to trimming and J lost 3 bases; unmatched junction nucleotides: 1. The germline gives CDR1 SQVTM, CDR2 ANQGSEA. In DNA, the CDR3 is TGCAGCGTTGAAGGACTAGCGGACTACGAGCAGTACTTC. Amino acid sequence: CSVEGLADYEQYF.

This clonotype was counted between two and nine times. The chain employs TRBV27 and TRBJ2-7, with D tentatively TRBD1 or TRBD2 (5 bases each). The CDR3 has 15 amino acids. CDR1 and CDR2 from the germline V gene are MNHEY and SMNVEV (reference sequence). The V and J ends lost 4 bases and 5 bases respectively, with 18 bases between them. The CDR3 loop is CASSYLGERDDEQYF. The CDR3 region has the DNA TGTGCCAGCAGTTACTTGGGGGAGAGGGACGACGAGCAGTACTTC.

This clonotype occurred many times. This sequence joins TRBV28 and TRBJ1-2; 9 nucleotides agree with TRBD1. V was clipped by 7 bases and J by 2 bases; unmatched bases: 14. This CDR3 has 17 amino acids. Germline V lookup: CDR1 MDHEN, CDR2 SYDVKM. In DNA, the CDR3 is TGTGCCAGCACCACCTCGACAGGGGGGAGGCACAACTATGGCTACACCTTC. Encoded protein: CASTTSTGGRHNYGYTF.

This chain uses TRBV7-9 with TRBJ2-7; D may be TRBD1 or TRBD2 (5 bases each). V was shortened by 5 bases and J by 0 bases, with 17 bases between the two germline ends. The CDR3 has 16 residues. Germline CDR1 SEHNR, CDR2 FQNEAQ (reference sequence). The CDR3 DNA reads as TGTGCCAGCAGCCCGACACAGGAGGCCCACTCCTACGAGCAGTACTTC. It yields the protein CASSPTQEAHSYEQYF.

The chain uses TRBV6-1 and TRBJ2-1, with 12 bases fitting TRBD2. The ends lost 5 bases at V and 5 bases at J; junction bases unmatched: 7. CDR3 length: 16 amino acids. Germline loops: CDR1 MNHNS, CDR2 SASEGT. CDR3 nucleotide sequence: TGTGCCAGCAGTAGAGGACTAGCGGGACGAAACAATGAGCAGTTCTTC. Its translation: CASSRGLAGRNNEQFF.

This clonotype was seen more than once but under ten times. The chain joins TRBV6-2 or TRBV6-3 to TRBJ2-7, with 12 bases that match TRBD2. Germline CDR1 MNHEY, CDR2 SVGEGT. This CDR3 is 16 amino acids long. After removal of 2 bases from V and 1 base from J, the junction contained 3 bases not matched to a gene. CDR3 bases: TGTGCCAGCAGTTACCTCGGACTAGCGGGGTCCTACGAGCAGTACTTC. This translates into CASSYLGLAGSYEQYF.

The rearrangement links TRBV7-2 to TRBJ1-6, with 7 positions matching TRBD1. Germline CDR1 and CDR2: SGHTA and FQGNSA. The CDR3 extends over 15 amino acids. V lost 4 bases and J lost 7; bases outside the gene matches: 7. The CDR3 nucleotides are TGTGCCAGCAGCTCATTACAGGGGACAAATTCACCCCTCCACTTT. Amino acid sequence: CASSSLQGTNSPLHF. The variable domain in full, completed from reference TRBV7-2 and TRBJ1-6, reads GAGVSQSPSNKVTEKGKDVELRCDPISGHTALYWYRQSLGQGLEFLIYFQGNSAPDKSGLPSDRFSAERTGGSVSTLTIQRTQQEDSAVYLCASSSLQGTNSPLHFGNGTRLTVT.

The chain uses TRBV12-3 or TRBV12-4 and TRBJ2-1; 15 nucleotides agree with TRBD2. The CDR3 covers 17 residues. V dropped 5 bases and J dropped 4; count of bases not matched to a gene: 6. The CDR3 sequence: CASSRGLAGGTYNEQFF. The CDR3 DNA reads TGTGCCAGCAGTCGGGGACTAGCGGGAGGTACATACAATGAGCAGTTCTTC.

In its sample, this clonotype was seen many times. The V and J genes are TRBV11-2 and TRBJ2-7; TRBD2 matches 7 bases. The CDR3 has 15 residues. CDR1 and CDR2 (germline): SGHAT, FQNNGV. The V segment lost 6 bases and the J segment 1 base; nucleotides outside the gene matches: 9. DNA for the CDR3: TGTGCCAGCAGTTCCCAAGCGGGACTTTCCTACGAGCAGTACTTC. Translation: CASSSQAGLSYEQYF.

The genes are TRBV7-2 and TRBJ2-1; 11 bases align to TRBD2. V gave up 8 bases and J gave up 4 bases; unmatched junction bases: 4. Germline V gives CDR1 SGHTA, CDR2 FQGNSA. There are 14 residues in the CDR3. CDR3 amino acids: CASARTSGYNEQFF. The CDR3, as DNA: TGTGCCAGCGCCCGGACTAGCGGGTACAATGAGCAGTTCTTC.

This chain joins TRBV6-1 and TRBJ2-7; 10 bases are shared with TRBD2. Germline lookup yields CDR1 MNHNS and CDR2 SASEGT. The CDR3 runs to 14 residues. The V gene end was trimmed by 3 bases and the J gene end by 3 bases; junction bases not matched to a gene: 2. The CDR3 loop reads CASSDTSGVYEQYF. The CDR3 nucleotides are TGTGCCAGCAGTGATACTAGCGGGGTCTACGAGCAGTACTTC.

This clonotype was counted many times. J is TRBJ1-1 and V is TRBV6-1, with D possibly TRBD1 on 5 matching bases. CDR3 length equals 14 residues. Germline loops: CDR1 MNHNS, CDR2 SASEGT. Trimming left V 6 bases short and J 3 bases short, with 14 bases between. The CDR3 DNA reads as TGTGCCAGCAGACCATCTGACAGTTACACTGAAGCTTTCTTT. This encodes CASRPSDSYTEAFF.

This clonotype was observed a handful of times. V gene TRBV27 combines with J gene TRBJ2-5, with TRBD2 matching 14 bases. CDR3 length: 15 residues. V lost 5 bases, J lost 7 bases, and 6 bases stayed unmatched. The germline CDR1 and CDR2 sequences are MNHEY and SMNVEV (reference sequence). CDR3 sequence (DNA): TGTGCCAGCAGTGGGGGGACTAGCGGGAGAGGGACCCAGTACTTC. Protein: CASSGGTSGRGTQYF.

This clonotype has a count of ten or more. The CDR3 bases are TGCAGTGCTAGTTTGGACAAGTACGAGCAGTACTTC. It specifies CSASLDKYEQYF. V is TRBV20-1 and J is TRBJ2-7; the D gene is possibly TRBD1 (5 bases). The CDR3 contains 12 residues. V gave up 3 bases and J gave up 4 bases, with 10 bases separating them. Germline assignment: CDR1 DFQATT and CDR2 SNEGSKA (reference sequence).

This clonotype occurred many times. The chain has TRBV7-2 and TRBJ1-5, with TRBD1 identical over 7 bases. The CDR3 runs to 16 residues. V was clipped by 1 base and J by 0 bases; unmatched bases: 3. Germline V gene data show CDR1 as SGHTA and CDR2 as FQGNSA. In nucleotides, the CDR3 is TGTGCCAGCAGCTTAGGGACAGGAACTAGCAATCAGCCCCAGCATTTT. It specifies CASSLGTGTSNQPQHF.

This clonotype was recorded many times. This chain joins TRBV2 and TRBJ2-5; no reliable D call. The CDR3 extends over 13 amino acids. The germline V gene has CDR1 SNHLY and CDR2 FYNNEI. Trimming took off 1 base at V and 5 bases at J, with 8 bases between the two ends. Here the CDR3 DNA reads TGTGCCAGCAGTGAAGGGGTTGCGGAGACCCAGTACTTC. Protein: CASSEGVAETQYF.

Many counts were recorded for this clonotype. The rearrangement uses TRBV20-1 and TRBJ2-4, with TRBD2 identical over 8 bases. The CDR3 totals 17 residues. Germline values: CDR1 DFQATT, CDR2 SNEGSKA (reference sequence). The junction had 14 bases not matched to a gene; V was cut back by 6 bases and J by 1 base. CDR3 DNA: TGCAGTGCAACAAGTCTCCGGGAGGGATCGGCCAAAAACATTCAGTACTTC. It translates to CSATSLREGSAKNIQYF.

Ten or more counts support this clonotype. The DNA of the CDR3 is TGTGCCAGCAGGGCAGCTAATTCACCCCTCCACTTT. The encoded protein is CASRAANSPLHF. The chain uses TRBV12-3 or TRBV12-4 and TRBJ1-6; D not resolved. V shed 6 bases and J shed 6 bases, with 6 bases lying between them. CDR3 length equals 12 residues.

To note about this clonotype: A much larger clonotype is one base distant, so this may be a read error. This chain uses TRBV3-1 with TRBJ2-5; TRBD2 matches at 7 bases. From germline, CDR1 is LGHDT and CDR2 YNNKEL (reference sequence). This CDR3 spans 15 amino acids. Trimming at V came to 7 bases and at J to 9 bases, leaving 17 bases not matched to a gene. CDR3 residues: CASTSTSPPVEAQYF. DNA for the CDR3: TGTGCCAGCACCTCGACTAGCCCTCCAGTGGAGGCCCAGTACTTC.

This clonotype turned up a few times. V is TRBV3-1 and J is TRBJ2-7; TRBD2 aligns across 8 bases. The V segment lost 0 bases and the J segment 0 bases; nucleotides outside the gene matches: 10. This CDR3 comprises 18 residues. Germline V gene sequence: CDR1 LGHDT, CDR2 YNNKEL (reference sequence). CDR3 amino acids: CASSQDAMGLVFSYEQYF. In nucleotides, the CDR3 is TGTGCCAGCAGCCAAGATGCAATGGGACTAGTGTTCTCCTACGAGCAGTACTTC.

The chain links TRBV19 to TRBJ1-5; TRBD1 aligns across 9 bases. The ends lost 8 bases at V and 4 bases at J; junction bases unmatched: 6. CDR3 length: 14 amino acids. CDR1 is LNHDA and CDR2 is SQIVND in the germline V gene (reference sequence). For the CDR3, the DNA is TGTGCCAGTCGACGACAGGGGGATAATCAGCCCCAGCATTTT. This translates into CASRRQGDNQPQHF.

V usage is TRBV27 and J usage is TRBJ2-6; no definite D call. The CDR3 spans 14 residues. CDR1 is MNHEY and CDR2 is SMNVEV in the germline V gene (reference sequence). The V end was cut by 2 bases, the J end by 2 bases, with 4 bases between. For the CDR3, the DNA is TGTGCCAGCAGTTTAGAAGCTGGGGCCAACGTCCTGACTTTC. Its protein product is CASSLEAGANVLTF.